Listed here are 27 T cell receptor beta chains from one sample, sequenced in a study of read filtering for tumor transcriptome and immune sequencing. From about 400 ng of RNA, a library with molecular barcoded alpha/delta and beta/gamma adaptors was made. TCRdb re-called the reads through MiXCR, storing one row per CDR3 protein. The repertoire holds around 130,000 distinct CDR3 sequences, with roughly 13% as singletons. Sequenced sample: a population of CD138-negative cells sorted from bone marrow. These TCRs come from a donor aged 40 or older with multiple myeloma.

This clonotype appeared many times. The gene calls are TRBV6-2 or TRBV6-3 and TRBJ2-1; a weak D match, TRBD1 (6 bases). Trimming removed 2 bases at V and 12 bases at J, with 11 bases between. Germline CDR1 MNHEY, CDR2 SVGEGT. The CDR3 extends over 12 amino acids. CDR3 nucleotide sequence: TGTGCCAGCAGTTACGGGGGCGGAGTGCAGTTCTTC. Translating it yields CASSYGGGVQFF.

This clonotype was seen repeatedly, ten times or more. CDR3 protein: CASSSRVGEQYF. The DNA for the CDR3 is TGTGCCAGCAGCTCCAGGGTTGGAGAGCAGTACTTC. The rearrangement uses TRBV7-6 and TRBJ2-7; TRBD1 might be the D (5 bases). This CDR3 has 12 amino acids. CDR1 is SGHVS, CDR2 FNYEAQ, per germline. Trimming removed 4 bases at V and 7 bases at J, with 11 bases between.

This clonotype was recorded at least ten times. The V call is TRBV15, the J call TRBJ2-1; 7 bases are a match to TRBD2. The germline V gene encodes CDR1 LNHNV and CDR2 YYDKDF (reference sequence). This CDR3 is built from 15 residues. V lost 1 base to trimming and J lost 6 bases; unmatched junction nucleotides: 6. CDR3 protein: CATSRGSGGRNEQFF. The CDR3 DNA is TGTGCCACCAGCAGAGGGTCGGGGGGACGCAATGAGCAGTTCTTC.

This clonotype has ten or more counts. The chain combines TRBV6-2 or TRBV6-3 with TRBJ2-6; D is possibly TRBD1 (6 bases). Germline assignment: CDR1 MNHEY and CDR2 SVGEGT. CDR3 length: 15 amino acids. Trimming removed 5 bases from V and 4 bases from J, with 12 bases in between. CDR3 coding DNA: TGTGCCAGCAGTGATGGGGGCTCCGGGGCCAACGTCCTGACTTTC. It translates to CASSDGGSGANVLTF.

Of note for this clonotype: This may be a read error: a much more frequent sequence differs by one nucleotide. Here the CDR3 DNA reads TGCGCCAGCAGCCAAACCGGGACATTCTCCTACGAGCAGTCCTTC. It specifies CASSQTGTFSYEQSF. The gene calls are TRBV4-1 and TRBJ2-7; maybe TRBD1 (6 bases). The length of the CDR3 is 15 residues. In germline, CDR1 is MGHRA, CDR2 YSYEKL.

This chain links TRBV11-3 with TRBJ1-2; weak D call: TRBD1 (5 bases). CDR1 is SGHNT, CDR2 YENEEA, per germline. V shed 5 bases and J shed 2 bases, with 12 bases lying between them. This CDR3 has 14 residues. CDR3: CASSETEINYGYTF. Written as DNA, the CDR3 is TGTGCCAGCAGCGAGACAGAGATCAACTATGGCTACACCTTC. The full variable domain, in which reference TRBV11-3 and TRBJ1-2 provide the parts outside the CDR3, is EAGVVQSPRYKIIEKKQPVAFWCNPISGHNTLYWYLQNLGQGPELLIRYENEEAVDDSQLPKDRFSAERLKGVDSTLKIQPAELGDSAVYLCASSETEINYGYTFGSGTRLTVV.

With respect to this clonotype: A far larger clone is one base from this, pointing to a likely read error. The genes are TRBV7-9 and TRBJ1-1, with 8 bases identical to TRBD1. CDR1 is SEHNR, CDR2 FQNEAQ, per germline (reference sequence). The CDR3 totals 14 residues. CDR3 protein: CASSLTGGDTEALF. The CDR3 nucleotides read TGTGCCAGCAGCTTAACAGGGGGTGACACTGAAGCTCTCTTT.

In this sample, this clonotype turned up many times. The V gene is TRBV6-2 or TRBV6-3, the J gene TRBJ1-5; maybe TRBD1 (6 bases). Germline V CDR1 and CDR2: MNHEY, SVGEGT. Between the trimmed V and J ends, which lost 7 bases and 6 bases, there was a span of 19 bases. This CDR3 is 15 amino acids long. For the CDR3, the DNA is TGTGCCAGCAACATACGGGGGCAGGGAGGTCAGCCCCAGCATTTT. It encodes CASNIRGQGGQPQHF.

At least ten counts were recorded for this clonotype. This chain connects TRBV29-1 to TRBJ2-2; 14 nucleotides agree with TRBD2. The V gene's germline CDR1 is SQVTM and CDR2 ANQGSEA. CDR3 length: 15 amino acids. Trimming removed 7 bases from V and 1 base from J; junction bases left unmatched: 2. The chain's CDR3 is CSAGTSGRNTGELFF. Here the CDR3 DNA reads TGCAGCGCCGGGACTAGCGGGAGGAACACCGGGGAGCTGTTTTTT.

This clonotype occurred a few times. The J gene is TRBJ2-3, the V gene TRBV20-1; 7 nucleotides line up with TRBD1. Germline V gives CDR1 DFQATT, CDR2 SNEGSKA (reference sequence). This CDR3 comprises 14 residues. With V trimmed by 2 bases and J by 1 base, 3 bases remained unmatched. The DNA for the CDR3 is TGCAGTGCTAGAAAGGGGGCTGGCACAGATACGCAGTATTTT. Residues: CSARKGAGTDTQYF.

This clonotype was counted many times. The chain's CDR3 is CASSTRDNNEQFF. The CDR3, as DNA: TGTGCCAGCAGCACCCGGGACAACAATGAGCAGTTCTTC. This chain connects TRBV11-2 to TRBJ2-1; tentatively, D is TRBD1 (6 bases). CDR1 is SGHAT, CDR2 FQNNGV, per germline. Trimming removed 5 bases from V and 5 bases from J, with 10 bases in between. This CDR3 has 13 residues.

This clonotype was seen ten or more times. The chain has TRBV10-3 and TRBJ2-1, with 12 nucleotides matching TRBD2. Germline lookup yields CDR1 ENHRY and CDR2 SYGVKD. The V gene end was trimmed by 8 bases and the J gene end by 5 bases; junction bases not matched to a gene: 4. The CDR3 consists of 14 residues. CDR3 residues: CAIGRLAGDNEQFF. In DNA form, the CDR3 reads TGTGCCATCGGCCGACTAGCGGGAGACAATGAGCAGTTCTTC.

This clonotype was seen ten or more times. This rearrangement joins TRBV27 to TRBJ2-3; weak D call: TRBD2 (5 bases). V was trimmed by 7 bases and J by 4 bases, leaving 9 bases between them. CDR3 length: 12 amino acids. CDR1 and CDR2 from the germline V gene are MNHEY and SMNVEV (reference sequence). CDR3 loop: CASTSGADTQYF. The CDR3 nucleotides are TGTGCCAGCACCTCCGGGGCAGATACGCAGTATTTT.

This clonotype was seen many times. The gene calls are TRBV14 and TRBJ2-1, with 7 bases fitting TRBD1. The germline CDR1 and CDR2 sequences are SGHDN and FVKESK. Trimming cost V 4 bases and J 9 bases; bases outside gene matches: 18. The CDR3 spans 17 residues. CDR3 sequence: CASSLWTGSPREGEQFF. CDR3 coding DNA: TGTGCCAGCAGCCTCTGGACAGGCTCCCCTAGAGAGGGTGAGCAGTTCTTC.

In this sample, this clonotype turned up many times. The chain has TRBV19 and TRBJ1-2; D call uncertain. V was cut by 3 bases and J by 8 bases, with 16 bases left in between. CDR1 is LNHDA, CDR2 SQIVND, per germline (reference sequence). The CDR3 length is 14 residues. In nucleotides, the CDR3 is TGTGCCAGTAGTATGGAAGGGCCCAGTTCCGGCTACACCTTC. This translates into CASSMEGPSSGYTF.

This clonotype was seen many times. This chain's CDR3 is CASRLGTAQFF. CDR3 nucleotides: TGTGCCAGCAGATTGGGGACAGCGCAGTTCTTC. The chain recombines TRBV11-1 with TRBJ2-1; the match to TRBD1 covers 7 bases. CDR3 length: 11 residues. Germline CDR1 is SGHAT and CDR2 is FQDESV (reference sequence). V trimming: 6 bases; J trimming: 12 bases; junction bases outside the gene matches: 5.

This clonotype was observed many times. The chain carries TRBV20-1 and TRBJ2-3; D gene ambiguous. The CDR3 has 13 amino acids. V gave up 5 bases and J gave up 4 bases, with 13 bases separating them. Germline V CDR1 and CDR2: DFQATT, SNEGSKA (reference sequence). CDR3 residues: CSALFARPDTQYF. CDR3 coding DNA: TGCAGTGCTCTCTTTGCCCGTCCAGATACGCAGTATTTT.

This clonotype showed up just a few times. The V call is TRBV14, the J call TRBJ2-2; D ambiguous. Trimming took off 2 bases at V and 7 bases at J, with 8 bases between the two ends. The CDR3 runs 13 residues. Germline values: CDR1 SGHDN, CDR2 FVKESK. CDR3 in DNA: TGTGCCAGCAGCCAATTCTTAAACGGGGAGCTGTTTTTT. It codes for CASSQFLNGELFF. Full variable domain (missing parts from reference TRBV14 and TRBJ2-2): EAGVTQFPSHSVIEKGQTVTLRCDPISGHDNLYWYRRVMGKEIKFLLHFVKESKQDESGMPNNRFLAERTGGTYSTLKVQPAELEDSGVYFCASSQFLNGELFFGEGSRLTVL.

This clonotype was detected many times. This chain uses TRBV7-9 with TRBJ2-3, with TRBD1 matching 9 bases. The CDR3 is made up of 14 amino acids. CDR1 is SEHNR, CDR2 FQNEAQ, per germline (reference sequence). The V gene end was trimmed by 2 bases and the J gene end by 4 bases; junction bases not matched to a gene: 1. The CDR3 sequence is CASSLTGGADTQYF. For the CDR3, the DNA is TGTGCCAGCAGCTTAACAGGGGGCGCAGATACGCAGTATTTT.

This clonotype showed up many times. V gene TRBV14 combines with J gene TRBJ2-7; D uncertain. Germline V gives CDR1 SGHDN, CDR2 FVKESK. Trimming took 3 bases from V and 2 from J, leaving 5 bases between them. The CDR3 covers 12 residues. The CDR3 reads CASSHAPYEQYF. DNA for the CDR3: TGTGCCAGCAGCCATGCCCCCTACGAGCAGTACTTC.

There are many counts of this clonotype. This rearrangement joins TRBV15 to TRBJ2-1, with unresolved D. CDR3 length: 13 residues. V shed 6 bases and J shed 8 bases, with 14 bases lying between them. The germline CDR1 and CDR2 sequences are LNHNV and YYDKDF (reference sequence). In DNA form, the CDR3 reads TGTGCCACCAGGAAAAAGGGCCAAGATGAGCAGTTCTTC. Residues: CATRKKGQDEQFF.

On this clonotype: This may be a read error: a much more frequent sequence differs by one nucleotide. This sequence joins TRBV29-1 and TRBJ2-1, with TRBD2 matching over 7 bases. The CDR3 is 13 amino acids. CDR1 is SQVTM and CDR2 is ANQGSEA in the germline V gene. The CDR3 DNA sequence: TGCAGCGTTGAATCGGGGGACTACGATGAGCAGTTCTTC. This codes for CSVESGDYDEQFF.

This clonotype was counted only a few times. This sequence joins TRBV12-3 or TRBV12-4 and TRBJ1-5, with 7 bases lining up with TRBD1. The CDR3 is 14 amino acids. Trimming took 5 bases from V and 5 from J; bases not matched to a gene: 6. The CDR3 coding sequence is TGTGCCAGCAGTCCAAACAGGGGTGATCAGCCCCAGCATTTT. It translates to CASSPNRGDQPQHF.

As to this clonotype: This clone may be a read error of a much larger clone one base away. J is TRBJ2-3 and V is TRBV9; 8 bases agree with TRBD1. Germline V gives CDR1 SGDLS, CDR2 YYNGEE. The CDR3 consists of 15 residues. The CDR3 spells CASSRRQGHADAQYF. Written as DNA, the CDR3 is TGTGCCAGCAGCAGACGACAGGGGCATGCAGATGCGCAGTATTTT.

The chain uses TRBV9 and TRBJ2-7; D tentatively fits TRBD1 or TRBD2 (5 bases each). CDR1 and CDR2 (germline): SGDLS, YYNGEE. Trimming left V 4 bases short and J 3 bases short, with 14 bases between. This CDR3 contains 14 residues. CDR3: CASSLRGDRYEQYF. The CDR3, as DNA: TGTGCCAGCAGCCTCCGAGGGGACCGCTACGAGCAGTACTTC.

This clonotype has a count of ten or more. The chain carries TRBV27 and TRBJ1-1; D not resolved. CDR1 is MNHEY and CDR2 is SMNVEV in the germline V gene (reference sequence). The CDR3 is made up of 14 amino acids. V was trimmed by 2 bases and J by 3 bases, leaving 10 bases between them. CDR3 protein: CASSLGFRDTEAFF. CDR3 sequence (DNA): TGTGCCAGCAGTTTAGGGTTCCGGGACACTGAAGCTTTCTTT.

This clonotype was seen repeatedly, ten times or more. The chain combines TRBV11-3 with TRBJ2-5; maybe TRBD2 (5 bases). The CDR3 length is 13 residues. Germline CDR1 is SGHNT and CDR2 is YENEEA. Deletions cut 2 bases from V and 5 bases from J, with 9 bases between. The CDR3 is CASSLRGGETQYF. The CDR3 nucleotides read TGTGCCAGCAGCTTAAGAGGCGGGGAGACCCAGTACTTC. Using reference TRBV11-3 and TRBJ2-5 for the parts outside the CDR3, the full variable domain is EAGVVQSPRYKIIEKKQPVAFWCNPISGHNTLYWYLQNLGQGPELLIRYENEEAVDDSQLPKDRFSAERLKGVDSTLKIQPAELGDSAVYLCASSLRGGETQYFGPGTRLLVL.